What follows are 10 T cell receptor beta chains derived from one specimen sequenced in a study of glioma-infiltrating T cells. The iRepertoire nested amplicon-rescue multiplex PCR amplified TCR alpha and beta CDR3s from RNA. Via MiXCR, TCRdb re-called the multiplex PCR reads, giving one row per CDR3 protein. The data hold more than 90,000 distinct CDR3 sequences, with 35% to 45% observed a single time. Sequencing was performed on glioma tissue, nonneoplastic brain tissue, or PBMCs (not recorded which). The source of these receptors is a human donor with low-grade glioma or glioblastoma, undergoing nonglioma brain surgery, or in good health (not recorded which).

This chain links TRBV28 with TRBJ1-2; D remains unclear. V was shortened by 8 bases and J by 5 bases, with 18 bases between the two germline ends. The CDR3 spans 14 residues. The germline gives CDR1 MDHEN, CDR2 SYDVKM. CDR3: CASQTPGGEYGYTF. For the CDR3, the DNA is TGTGCCAGCCAGACTCCGGGAGGTGAATATGGCTACACCTTC.

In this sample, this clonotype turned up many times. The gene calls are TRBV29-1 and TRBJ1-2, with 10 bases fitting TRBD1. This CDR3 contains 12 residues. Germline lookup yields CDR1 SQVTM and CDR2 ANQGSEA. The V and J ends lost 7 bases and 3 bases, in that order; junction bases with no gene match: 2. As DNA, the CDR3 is TGCAGCGCCGGGACAGGGGACTATGGCTACACCTTC. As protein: CSAGTGDYGYTF.

The CDR3 sequence: CSARALEGTGGVTGELFF. CDR3 in DNA: TGCAGTGCTAGAGCCTTAGAAGGGACAGGGGGGGTCACCGGGGAGCTGTTTTTT. The V gene is TRBV20-1, the J gene TRBJ2-2, with TRBD1 identical over 11 bases. This CDR3 contains 18 residues. The junction had 11 bases not matched to a gene; V was cut back by 1 base and J by 4 bases. Germline assignment: CDR1 DFQATT and CDR2 SNEGSKA (reference sequence).

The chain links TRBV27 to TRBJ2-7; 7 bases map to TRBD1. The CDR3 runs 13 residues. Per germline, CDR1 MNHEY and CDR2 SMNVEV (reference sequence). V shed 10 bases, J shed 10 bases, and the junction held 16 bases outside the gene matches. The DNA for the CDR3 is TGTGCCATGAGACAAGACAGGGCGTCTGATCAGTACTTC. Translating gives CAMRQDRASDQYF.

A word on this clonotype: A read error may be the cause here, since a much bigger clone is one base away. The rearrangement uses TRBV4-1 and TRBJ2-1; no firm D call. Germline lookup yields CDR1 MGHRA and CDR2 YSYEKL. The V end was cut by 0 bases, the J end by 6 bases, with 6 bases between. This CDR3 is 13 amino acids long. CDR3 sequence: CASSQEGFNEQFF. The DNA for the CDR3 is TGCGCCAGCAGCCAAGAGGGGTTCAATGAGCAGTTCTTC.

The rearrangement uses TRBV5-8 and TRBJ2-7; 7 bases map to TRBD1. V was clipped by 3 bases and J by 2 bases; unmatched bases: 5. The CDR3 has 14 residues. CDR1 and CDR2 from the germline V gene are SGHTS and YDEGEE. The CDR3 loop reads CASSSGQLTYEQYF. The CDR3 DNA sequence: TGTGCCAGCAGCTCGGGACAGCTGACCTACGAGCAGTACTTC.

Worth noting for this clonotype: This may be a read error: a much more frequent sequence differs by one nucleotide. The CDR3 DNA reads TGTGCCAGCAGTGAAGTCGCAGGGAAAAGGAACGAGCAGCACTTC. It codes for CASSEVAGKRNEQHF. The V call is TRBV2, the J call TRBJ2-7; a possible D gene is TRBD1 (5 bases). Germline V gene data show CDR1 as SNHLY and CDR2 as FYNNEI. The CDR3 totals 15 residues.

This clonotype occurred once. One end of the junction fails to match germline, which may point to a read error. CDR3 DNA: TGTGCCAGAAGTTACTCGGCCCTAGGTGAGACCCAGTACTTC. Translated: CARSYSALGETQYF. This chain uses TRBV6-2 or TRBV6-3 with TRBJ2-5, with D hard to call. This CDR3 region has 14 residues. Germline CDR1 reads MNHEY; CDR2 reads SVGEGT.

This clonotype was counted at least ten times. CDR3 bases: TGTGCCAGCAGTGAACACTATGGCTACACCTTC. Translating gives CASSEHYGYTF. This sequence joins TRBV6-1 and TRBJ1-2, with D unresolved. CDR1 and CDR2 from the germline V gene are MNHNS and SASEGT. This CDR3 contains 11 residues. V shed 2 bases and J shed 3 bases, with 1 base lying between them.

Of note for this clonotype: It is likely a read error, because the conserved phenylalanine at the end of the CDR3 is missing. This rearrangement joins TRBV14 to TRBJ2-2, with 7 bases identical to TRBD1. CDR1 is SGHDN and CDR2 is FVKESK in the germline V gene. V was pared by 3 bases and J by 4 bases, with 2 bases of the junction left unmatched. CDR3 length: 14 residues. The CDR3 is CASSQRTGTGELFS. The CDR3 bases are TGTGCCAGCAGCCAGAGGACAGGCACCGGGGAGCTGTTTTCT.